Sequencing of this T cell receptor (beta chain) was carried out in a study of cytomegalovirus exposure and HLA in healthy donors (dated by TCRdb to 2016 to 2017). With regard to the full study: In an earlier analysis of several hundred of the donors, under 300 Gb of sequence data and 90 million to 120 million unique TCR beta sequences from approximately 180 million T cells were reported. To study patterns of TCR occurrence, a later analysis re-analyzed previously published TCR beta repertoires from 650 to 750 donors and added high-resolution HLA genotyping. All discovery cohort repertoires had been generated using a single sequencing platform. The study profiled the T cell repertoires of fewer than 850 subjects by immunosequencing and related them to cytomegalovirus serostatus. The number of donors typed differed by locus, with about 629-640 for A, B, C, DRB1 and DQB1, around 500 for DQA1, 600 to 610 for DPA1, and roughly 450 for DPB1. In an earlier analysis of over 550 of the donors, high-throughput TCR beta sequencing was used to judge whether each TCR beta V gene segment behaved as functional or pseudogenic. About 5 DR-DQ haplotypes were handled as single units for association and clustering, since linkage in the cohort was strong. On average, 235,054 unique TCR beta nucleotide sequences were sequenced per donor among roughly 430 genotyped donors of the cohort, with roughly 18% of those sequences being non-productive. The study was designed to test whether signatures of past pathogen exposure could be identified by cataloging public T cell receptors. To predict cytomegalovirus infection status, the study brought together high-throughput TCR immunosequencing, statistical association of individual TCRs with disease status, and machine learning. Rather than drawing on any new phenotypic data, the later analysis identified candidate immune exposures from TCR beta sequences and the way those sequences occurred across donors. Alongside the repertoire data, information on donor age, sex, ethnicity and CMV serostatus was compiled. Among the roughly 400 genotyped donors, around 81% belonged to the genetic ancestry cluster associated with self-reported Caucasian donors. Along with the roughly 700-subject first cohort, a separate validation cohort of around 120 different subjects was used. Both class I and class II loci were covered by HLA typing, at four-digit resolution. A later genetic analysis took genome-wide SNP genotypes for about three fifths of the 666 donors and used that subset as a discovery cohort. About 280 gigabases of sequencing data and around 80 million unique TCR sequences made up an early release that covered roughly 670 HLA-typed donors. What the work shows at the level of the full study, not this receptor alone: For the cohort, immune exposure information was limited to CMV serostatus. In a later analysis, TCR association rates were found to vary across HLA loci, with the most associated TCRs seen for DRB1 alleles and the fewest for HLA-C alleles. A cluster of highly shared sequence variants was judged likely to represent a technical artifact of the sequencing pipeline. According to a later genetic analysis, donors in an Asian-associated ancestry cluster had fewer N-insertions in productive TCRs than the roughly 700-donor mean. The classifier was reported to diagnose cytomegalovirus status with high specificity and sensitivity in both the original cohort and the validation cohort. Correlated functional status among segregating V segments might be attributable to linkage disequilibrium, but an unknown experimental factor could not be ruled out. A further reported finding was that TCR beta sequences accurately predicted the HLA-A and HLA-B alleles for most subjects in the first cohort. According to a later analysis, most CMV-associated TCR beta chains appeared to be HLA-restricted, and the HLA associations seemed to be driven largely by CMV exposure. A few of the identified cytomegalovirus-associated TCR beta chains were confirmed in vitro to be specific for cytomegalovirus antigens. Roughly uniform sequencing depth across donors was assumed in presence/absence analyses, although this assumption may not hold. This cohort had only TCR beta chains sequenced, and the lack of alpha or paired-chain data limited which features could be detected. In a later analysis, several top co-occurrence clusters were reported to appear linked to parvovirus B19, influenza, CMV and Epstein-Barr virus. It was suggested by the authors that the approach could potentially be generalized to other disease states and immunological phenotypes. A later analysis found that HLA-associated TCR beta chains were more clonally expanded and had lower generation probabilities than equally common non-associated chains. When HLA alleles, especially DR and DQ, strongly co-occurred, attributing TCR associations to individual alleles was difficult. In the study, some 160 TCR beta chains were listed as associated with cytomegalovirus. At a false discovery rate of 0.05, a later analysis linked around 17,000 TCR beta sequences to specific HLA alleles. A later genetic analysis associated a missense DCLRE1C variant with V-gene and J-gene trimming of TCR beta chains, and an independent cohort replicated the association. An earlier analysis of around 500 of the donors showed that most TCR beta V segments appeared in productive rearrangements either about 87% or about 30% of the time, which broadly matched IMGT annotations. Across donors, most TCR sequences were observed very rarely, whereas some public TCRs were present in many individuals. Some 16 rarely observed V segments, including chromosome 9 orphons, were excluded from the earlier analysis of some 590 of the donors because counts were too low. Because some donors lacked HLA typing at each locus, the association tests relied only on the typed subset.

The cohort was made up of 500 to 850 healthy bone marrow donors. All cohort members were sampled while nominally healthy, although unrecorded immune exposures were likely present. The donor was CMV seronegative and belonged to the group of 352 seronegative cohort members. Every donor gave a peripheral blood sample, and the peripheral blood mononuclear cells from that sample were used for TCR beta sequencing. Genomic DNA was extracted from the blood cell samples with the Qiagen DNeasy Blood Extraction Kit. Library creation used the immunoSEQ multiplex PCR assay. For the multiplex PCR, a mixture combining 60 forward primers for TCR Vbeta segments and 13 reverse primers for TCR Jbeta segments was used. The CDR3 region of rearranged TCR beta genes was amplified from genomic DNA with a multiplex PCR assay. Amplified TCR beta libraries were sequenced as 87-base-pair reads on the Illumina HiSeq System. The study's own analysis went as follows. Across the 600 to 700 repertoires, a later analysis counted roughly 84 million unique TCR beta chains, approximately 12 million of which were shared by at least two donors. A nearest-neighbor algorithm error-corrected the raw reads and collapsed the reads into unique sequences, merging closely related sequences to remove PCR and sequencing errors. Alignment of CDR3 sequences to IMGT reference sequences was used to assign V, D and J gene segments. Each retained sequence needed at least a six-nucleotide match to both a V gene segment and a J gene segment. Rearrangements were classified as productive when the CDR3 lacked stop codons and remained in frame with V and J, and all other rearrangements were classified as non-productive. Following IMGT convention, CDR3 was defined as the stretch from the second conserved V-encoded cysteine up to the conserved J-encoded phenylalanine. The earlier analysis of a few hundred of the donors excluded sequences that lacked an unambiguous match to a single V gene segment. In an earlier analysis of approximately 500 of the donors, a V segment was called functional when productive rearrangements were above 56.7%, and segregating when the standard deviation between donors exceeded 5%. A statistical classification framework was built to diagnose cytomegalovirus status from the catalog of TCR beta chain sequences. In a later analysis, TCR nucleotide sequences were compared against IMGT/GENE-DB human TR gene sequences so that V and J genes could be assigned. The TCRdist pipeline was used in a later analysis to assign CDR3 sequences and most-parsimonious VDJ recombination scenarios. In a later analysis, each TCR beta chain was defined by its CDR3 amino acid sequence together with its V-gene family, and reads lacking a unique V-gene family were excluded. To address suspected cross-contamination and a sequencing artifact, a later analysis removed roughly 640 highly shared, low-generation-probability nucleotide sequences. In a later analysis, a clonal expansion index was calculated for each public chain from normalized within-repertoire ranks of inferred template counts. In a later analysis, generation probabilities were computed with a VDJ recombination model fitted to out-of-frame rearrangements, and the resulting probabilities were checked against IGoR. In a later analysis, hypergeometric tests were used to score TCR-TCR, TCR-HLA and TCR-CMV co-occurrence, with a repertoire-size bias correction applied to TCR pairs. A later analysis estimated false discovery rates by permuting HLA or CMV assignments 20 times. A later analysis grouped co-occurring TCRs with DBSCAN, adding TCRdist sequence similarity when clustering within HLA-allele-positive subsets. For co-occurrence clustering, repertoires with fewer than 30,000 or more than 120,000 public chains were excluded, along with 4 to 6 repertoires with anomalous nucleotide sharing. TCRdb mirrors the immuneACCESS table, restricted to in-frame sequences. Some clones are absent from its copies; in checked studies, under half trace to an unresolved V gene, and the reason for the others is unknown. V, J and clone size are taken as reported in that table, and D and trimming were inferred from the DNA itself. Recorded for this sample are tens of thousands of clones; 70% to 85% of them occurred a single time. The top ten clonotypes cover around 3.8% of the sample.

On this clone itself: There is no known antigen for this receptor. Within one base of it there is no much larger clone, and no base qualities were kept.

This sequence originates from a man in his fifties or sixties in good health and CMV-seronegative. Input material: PBMCs.

The CDR3 amino acid sequence is: CASSSNAQYF. The sequenced DNA is TGTGCCAGCAGCTCTAACGCCCAGTACTTC. Here the chain combines TRBV7-9 and TRBJ2-5, with no confident D gene call. From the cysteine through the phenylalanine, the CDR3 covers 10 amino acids. Left in the record is the CDR3 DNA by itself, 30 bases read in frame from the first base. CDR1 and CDR2 are drawn from the germline V gene (reference sequence): SEHNR, FQNEAQ. The trim is 4 bases for V and 9 bases for J, with a gap of 6 bases between the germline ends.